This T cell receptor (beta chain) is drawn from a study of T cells in tuberculosis. The CDR3 is 16 amino acids. V was pared by 4 bases and J by 7 bases, with 12 bases of the junction left unmatched. Looked up from germline, CDR1 is SGHDT and CDR2 is YYEEEE. After thawing and overnight rest, PBMC were stained with GMM-loaded CD1B tetramer, viability dye and anti-CD3 for sorting. The lipid loaded on the CD1B tetramers was C32 glucose monomycolate from Rhodococcus equi. Tetramer-sorted PBMC had been CD14 monocyte-depleted before freezing. Each donor contributed 95,000 to 100,000 sorted tetramer-negative cells. No alpha-beta pairing information exists for these sequences. The table came from immunoSEQ multiplex PCR; TCRdb's copy has only in-frame clones and leaves some out. The table lists 80,000 to 90,000 clones, roughly 90% of them singletons.

The origin of this receptor is an adult woman with latent tuberculosis. Sequenced input: CD1b-GMM tetramer-negative cells sorted from PBMCs. The gene calls are TRBV5-6 and TRBJ2-1; 9 nucleotides agree with TRBD1. The CDR3: CASSPGTGRIGNEQFF. CDR3 in DNA: TGTGCCAGCAGCCCCGGGACAGGGCGCATAGGGAATGAGCAGTTCTTC.